One and the same sample provided the 20 T cell receptor beta chains below, sequenced in a study of T cells in Graves' hyperthyroidism and ophthalmopathy (dated by TCRdb to about 2019). Libraries were made using multiplex PCR. The instrument was an Illumina HiSeq 2000. Amplification of TCR beta CDR3 regions was carried out from RNA transcripts. The first round of RT-PCR for the TCR CDR3 was performed with the HTBI primer set and the Qiagen OneStep RT-PCR kit. Using fastp at Q25 and MiXCR, TCRdb reprocessed the public reads and kept productive beta chains. Rows merge per CDR3 protein into single entries with the most common DNA and genes. The sample table records about 300,000 distinct CDR3 sequences; about an eighth of these occur just once. Almost 8% of the sample is held by the ten biggest clonotypes. Sequencing used blood. The source of these receptors is a woman in her thirties with Graves' hyperthyroidism that later progressed to Graves' ophthalmopathy.

This clonotype occurred many times. The CDR3 loop reads CASSEYPTGELFF. DNA of the CDR3: TGTGCCAGCAGTGAATACCCAACCGGGGAGCTGTTTTTT. This sequence joins TRBV6-1 and TRBJ2-2; D remains unclear. Germline V lookup: CDR1 MNHNS, CDR2 SASEGT. The CDR3 extends over 13 amino acids. The V gene lost 2 bases and the J gene lost 5 bases, with 6 bases spanning the gap.

The chain has TRBV6-1 and TRBJ2-7; TRBD2 is a possible D gene (6 bases). In germline, CDR1 is MNHNS, CDR2 SASEGT. The CDR3 extends over 12 amino acids. Trimming left V 10 bases short and J 7 bases short, with 17 bases between. The CDR3 loop reads CAKLTGVGEQYF. As DNA, the CDR3 is TGTGCCAAACTCACGGGGGTTGGGGAGCAGTACTTC.

This clonotype was seen a few times. The chain employs TRBV11-2 and TRBJ2-1; TRBD2 might be the D (5 bases). Germline V lookup: CDR1 SGHAT, CDR2 FQNNGV. The CDR3 sequence is 15 residues long. V was cut by 2 bases and J by 9 bases, with 17 bases left in between. The CDR3 loop is CASSLSGDRSSEQFF. DNA of the CDR3: TGTGCCAGCAGCTTAAGCGGAGACCGGTCGAGTGAGCAGTTCTTC.

This clonotype was detected many times. J is TRBJ2-5 and V is TRBV6-2 or TRBV6-3, with TRBD2 matching over 8 bases. J gave up 8 bases and V 5 bases, and 10 bases lay outside the gene matches. The CDR3 runs to 14 residues. Germline CDR1 reads MNHEY; CDR2 reads SVGEGT. The CDR3: CASSPSAGVDTQYF. CDR3 sequence (DNA): TGTGCCAGCAGTCCGTCAGCGGGAGTCGATACCCAGTACTTC.

J is TRBJ1-5 and V is TRBV9; 9 positions match TRBD1. Losses at the gene ends were 5 bases for V and 6 bases for J; bases not matched to a gene: 6. Germline V gene data show CDR1 as SGDLS and CDR2 as YYNGEE. This CDR3 is 14 amino acids long. CDR3: CASSTQGAGQPQHF. CDR3 sequence (DNA): TGTGCCAGCAGTACACAGGGGGCGGGTCAGCCCCAGCATTTT.

At least ten counts were recorded for this clonotype. The chain is built from TRBV2 and TRBJ2-1, with TRBD2 matching over 11 bases. The V gene's germline CDR1 is SNHLY and CDR2 FYNNEI. This CDR3 is 15 amino acids long. With V trimmed by 1 base and J by 7 bases, 3 bases remained unmatched. The CDR3 nucleotides are TGTGCCAGCAGTGAAGGACTAGCGGGATGGAATGAGCAGTTCTTC. This gives the protein CASSEGLAGWNEQFF. Combining the CDR3 with reference TRBV2 and TRBJ2-1 gives the whole variable domain EPEVTQTPSHQVTQMGQEVILRCVPISNHLYFYWYRQILGQKVEFLVSFYNNEISEKSEIFDDQFSVERPDGSNFTLKIRSTKLEDSAMYFCASSEGLAGWNEQFFGPGTRLTVL.

This clonotype was seen at least ten times. The V gene is TRBV6-1, the J gene TRBJ1-3, with D possibly TRBD1 on 5 matching bases. This CDR3 has 15 residues. Trimming took off 6 bases at V and 0 bases at J, with 12 bases between the two ends. Germline CDR1 MNHNS, CDR2 SASEGT. The CDR3 DNA sequence: TGTGCCAGCAGCCCGAGGACAAGCTCTGGAAACACCATATATTTT. Its translation: CASSPRTSSGNTIYF.

This clonotype has at least ten counts. The V and J genes are TRBV20-1 and TRBJ2-2; 7 bases are shared with TRBD2. With V trimmed by 6 bases and J by 3 bases, 16 bases remained unmatched. Looked up from germline, CDR1 is DFQATT and CDR2 is SNEGSKA (reference sequence). The CDR3 length is 17 residues. The CDR3 spells CSAGGGVDWPYTGELFF. DNA of the CDR3: TGCAGTGCCGGTGGGGGGGTAGACTGGCCATACACCGGGGAGCTGTTTTTT.

There are many counts of this clonotype. The V gene is TRBV6-5, the J gene TRBJ2-5; D is possibly TRBD2 (6 bases). The V gene's germline CDR1 is MNHEY and CDR2 SVGAGI. Trimming stripped 0 bases from V and 5 bases from J, with 10 bases between. The CDR3 runs 14 residues. CDR3 protein: CASSYSAGGETQYF. CDR3 DNA sequence: TGTGCCAGCAGTTACTCGGCTGGGGGGGAGACCCAGTACTTC.

This clonotype was counted ten times or more. V gene TRBV5-1 combines with J gene TRBJ2-7; D is uncertain. The germline gives CDR1 SGHRS, CDR2 YFSETQ. The CDR3 covers 14 residues. Deletions cut 2 bases from V and 0 bases from J, with 9 bases between. CDR3 region: CASSLNGVSYEQYF. The CDR3 DNA sequence: TGCGCCAGCAGCTTAAATGGGGTCTCCTACGAGCAGTACTTC.

This clonotype was counted many times. The chain employs TRBV11-2 and TRBJ2-1, with 12 bases identical to TRBD2. Trimming removed 5 bases from V and 6 bases from J; junction bases left unmatched: 8. From germline, CDR1 is SGHAT and CDR2 FQNNGV. CDR3 length: 16 amino acids. CDR3 nucleotides: TGTGCCAGCAGCCCATCGACTAGCGGGAGAAGCAATGAGCAGTTCTTC. This sequence encodes CASSPSTSGRSNEQFF.

The V and J genes are TRBV12-3 or TRBV12-4 and TRBJ1-5, with D possibly being TRBD1 (5 bases). CDR3 size: 16 residues. With 5 bases removed from V and 9 bases from J, the gap between germline ends came to 23 bases. The CDR3 DNA reads TGTGCCAGCAGTCCTGCGGGGGGGGGGGGGGTTGTGCCCCAGCATTTT. Its protein is CASSPAGGGGVVPQHF.

This clonotype appeared a few times. The rearrangement joins TRBV4-3 to TRBJ2-3, with 9 bases fitting TRBD2. Germline loops: CDR1 LGHNA, CDR2 YSLEER. CDR3 size: 16 residues. Unmatched junction bases numbered 9, after V lost 2 bases and J lost 6 bases. CDR3 loop: CASSQSLAGFTDTQYF. As DNA, the CDR3 is TGCGCCAGCAGCCAATCCCTAGCGGGATTTACCGATACGCAGTATTTT.

This clonotype was seen a few times. J is TRBJ1-2 and V is TRBV19; D is uncertain. From germline, CDR1 is LNHDA and CDR2 SQIVND (reference sequence). Trimming removed 3 bases at V and 1 base at J, with 9 bases between. The CDR3 length is 14 residues. The CDR3: CASSISDNNYGYTF. CDR3 DNA: TGTGCCAGTAGTATTTCCGATAATAACTATGGCTACACCTTC.

At least ten counts were recorded for this clonotype. J is TRBJ2-5 and V is TRBV20-1; 9 nucleotides match TRBD2. There are 12 residues in the CDR3. From germline, CDR1 is DFQATT and CDR2 SNEGSKA (reference sequence). V shed 6 bases, J shed 5 bases, and the junction held 4 bases outside the gene matches. The CDR3 here is CSAEGLAETQYF. The CDR3 nucleotides read TGCAGTGCGGAGGGACTAGCTGAGACCCAGTACTTC.

Regarding this clonotype: This may come from a read error, since a much larger clone is one base off. The J gene is TRBJ2-7, the V gene TRBV7-9; 8 nucleotides match TRBD1. Germline-derived CDR1 and CDR2 are SEHNR and FQNEAQ (reference sequence). This CDR3 contains 14 residues. This chain's CDR3 is CASSLGQGPYEQHF. The DNA for the CDR3 is TGTGCCAGCAGCTTAGGACAGGGGCCATACGAGCAGCACTTC.

This clonotype was counted only a few times. This chain links TRBV7-9 with TRBJ2-7, with a weak D call TRBD1 (5 bases). Deletions cut 4 bases from V and 0 bases from J, with 16 bases between. Germline V lookup: CDR1 SEHNR, CDR2 FQNEAQ (reference sequence). This CDR3 has 16 residues. CDR3 amino acids: CASSSELIGDSYEQYF. In nucleotides, the CDR3 is TGTGCCAGCAGCTCCGAACTCATAGGGGACTCCTACGAGCAGTACTTC.

This clonotype was seen repeatedly, ten times or more. CDR3 in DNA: TGTGCCAGCAGCTCCGGCGGGACAGTTACAGATACGCAGTATTTT. Translation: CASSSGGTVTDTQYF. The V call is TRBV7-3, the J call TRBJ2-3; D is perhaps TRBD1 (7 bases). Germline V lookup: CDR1 SGHTA, CDR2 FQGTGA. Trimming stripped 4 bases from V and 3 bases from J, with 14 bases between. The CDR3 has 15 amino acids.

This clonotype was observed at least ten times. The rearrangement joins TRBV7-9 to TRBJ1-2; D gene uncertain. V shed 0 bases and J shed 7 bases, with 6 bases lying between them. The CDR3 loop spans 12 amino acids. Germline V CDR1 and CDR2: SEHNR, FQNEAQ (reference sequence). CDR3 in DNA: TGTGCCAGCAGCTTAGCCCGGGGTGGCTACACCTTC. It yields the protein CASSLARGGYTF.

This chain joins TRBV20-1 and TRBJ1-1, with a weak D call TRBD1 (6 bases). Germline V gene lookup returns CDR1 DFQATT and CDR2 SNEGSKA (reference sequence). V was cut by 6 bases and J by 6 bases, with 17 bases left in between. CDR3 size: 13 residues. In DNA form, the CDR3 reads TGCAGTGCCGAACTCCGGGACAACGCTGAAGCTTTCTTT. This sequence encodes CSAELRDNAEAFF.